This TCR beta chain was recorded in a study of blood T cell repertoires in COVID-19. The method was immunoSEQ multiplex PCR; TCRdb's version includes in-frame clones alone and lacks a portion of them. The profile covers tens of thousands of clones, with 85% appearing a single time and approximately 5% taken by the ten largest. Germline CDR1 reads SGHRS; CDR2 reads YFSETQ. CDR3 length: 14 amino acids. The V segment lost 0 bases and the J segment 4 bases; nucleotides outside the gene matches: 4. Input material: peripheral blood. The chain combines TRBV5-1 with TRBJ2-7, with 7 bases that match TRBD1. The sequence came from a man in his 70s with acute or convalescent COVID-19. As DNA, the CDR3 is TGCGCCAGCAGCTTGGAGGGGGCTCTATACGAGCAGTACTTC. Translated: CASSLEGALYEQYF.